One sample yielded the 10 T cell receptor beta chains listed below, sequenced in a study of T cell repertoires in aging, cancer and after chemotherapy. Multiplex touch-down PCR with TRB-A/B primers amplified rearranged V-D-J TRB sequences. TCRdb analysed the multiplex PCR reads with MiXCR anew, one entry per CDR3 protein. The sample has thousands of distinct CDR3 sequences, around 18% seen once. Amplification of TCR beta used genomic DNA extracted from peripheral blood. The sample was blood. These receptors all stem from a human donor with a solid tumor.

By its share, this clonotype is medium-sized. The V and J genes are TRBV6-1 and TRBJ2-2; D gene uncertain. The CDR3 has 13 residues. Trimming left V 7 bases short and J 3 bases short, with 9 bases between. CDR1 and CDR2 (germline): MNHNS, SASEGT. The CDR3 sequence: CASTQTDTGELFF. The CDR3 DNA reads TGTGCCAGCACTCAAACGGACACCGGGGAGCTGTTTTTT.

V and J are TRBV15 and TRBJ2-3; 7 positions match TRBD2. From germline, CDR1 is LNHNV and CDR2 YYDKDF (reference sequence). After removal of 1 base from V and 2 bases from J, the junction contained 9 bases not matched to a gene. The CDR3 contains 17 residues. In nucleotides, the CDR3 is TGTGCCACCAGCAGAGCTTCGAGGGAGGGAATCACAGATACGCAGTATTTT. Translating gives CATSRASREGITDTQYF.

The CDR3, as DNA: TGTGCCAGCAGCGCGGGGACTGAGCAGTTCTTC. Amino acids: CASSAGTEQFF. The chain uses TRBV9 and TRBJ2-1, with D perhaps being TRBD1 or TRBD2 (5 bases each). V was pared by 3 bases and J by 9 bases, with 7 bases between. The CDR3 is made up of 11 amino acids. Germline V gives CDR1 SGDLS, CDR2 YYNGEE. Using reference TRBV9 and TRBJ2-1 for the parts outside the CDR3, the full variable domain is DSGVTQTPKHLITATGQRVTLRCSPRSGDLSVYWYQQSLDQGLQFLIQYYNGEERAKGNILERFSAQQFPDLHSELNLSSLELGDSALYFCASSAGTEQFFGPGTRLTVL.

By its share, this clonotype is medium-sized (0.01 to 0.1%). The rearrangement joins TRBV5-5 to TRBJ1-5, with TRBD1 matching 8 bases. The CDR3 sequence is 14 residues long. Germline CDR1 and CDR2: SGHKS and YYEKEE (reference sequence). J was trimmed by 5 bases and V by 5 bases; bases with no gene match: 6. In DNA form, the CDR3 reads TGTGCCAGCAGTCCCCAGGGGGCGGATCAGCCCCAGCATTTT. Its translation is CASSPQGADQPQHF.

J is TRBJ1-4 and V is TRBV20-1, with D possibly being TRBD1 (5 bases). The CDR3 has 12 amino acids. V dropped 4 bases and J dropped 15 bases, with 18 bases sitting between them. The germline gives CDR1 DFQATT, CDR2 SNEGSKA (reference sequence). The CDR3 is CSAISPGPRLFF. CDR3 DNA: TGCAGTGCTATCTCCCCGGGACCAAGATTGTTTTTT.

In its sample, this clonotype was seen a few times. This sequence joins TRBV25-1 and TRBJ1-1, with 7 bases that match TRBD1. The germline V gene has CDR1 MGHDK and CDR2 SYGVNS. The CDR3 has 15 residues. The ends lost 3 bases at V and 7 bases at J; junction bases unmatched: 11. The CDR3 here is CASSEFPGGAGEAFF. The CDR3 coding sequence is TGTGCCAGCAGTGAGTTCCCAGGGGGGGCGGGTGAAGCTTTCTTT.

This clonotype is medium-sized by share. This chain links TRBV6-1 with TRBJ1-1; the D is unclear. Germline V gene sequence: CDR1 MNHNS, CDR2 SASEGT. Trimming took off 3 bases at V and 0 bases at J, with 11 bases between the two ends. The CDR3 is 15 residues long. For the CDR3, the DNA is TGTGCCAGCAGTGACGGAGGTACAGTGAACACTGAAGCTTTCTTT. Protein sequence: CASSDGGTVNTEAFF.

This clonotype is categorized as medium-sized. This chain links TRBV5-4 with TRBJ2-7; 7 positions agree with TRBD2. This CDR3 contains 13 residues. Trimming cost V 0 bases and J 5 bases; bases outside gene matches: 2. In germline, CDR1 is SGHNT, CDR2 YYREEE (reference sequence). The CDR3 sequence is CASSLERGDEQYF. In nucleotides, the CDR3 is TGTGCCAGCAGCTTGGAGCGGGGTGACGAGCAGTACTTC.

This clonotype is deemed medium-sized. V gene TRBV20-1 combines with J gene TRBJ2-7, with 8 nucleotides matching TRBD2. The CDR3 has 16 residues. Germline lookup yields CDR1 DFQATT and CDR2 SNEGSKA (reference sequence). V shed 0 bases, J shed 3 bases, and the junction held 10 bases outside the gene matches. The CDR3 sequence: CSARDPGREVDYEQYF. Here the CDR3 DNA reads TGCAGTGCTAGAGATCCCGGGAGGGAGGTGGACTACGAGCAGTACTTC.

As to this clonotype: A clone one base away is much larger, so this may be a read error. The V gene is TRBV7-9, the J gene TRBJ2-7, with D possibly TRBD1 on 6 matching bases. Germline V gives CDR1 SEHNR, CDR2 FQNEAQ (reference sequence). The CDR3 extends over 15 amino acids. The CDR3 is CARSLKTGKIYEQYF. Written as DNA, the CDR3 is TGTGCCAGAAGCTTAAAAACAGGGAAGATCTACGAGCAGTACTTC.